This T cell receptor (beta chain) comes out of a study of blood T cell repertoires in COVID-19. Study details: Both acute and convalescent COVID-19 samples were obtained from the United States, Italy and Spain. PBMCs, B-cell-depleted T cells, or T cells provided the cDNA or gDNA that made up the material.

Per the original methods: Quantification of nucleated cells was approximated via reference gene primer amplification. Measured with immunoSEQ multiplex PCR; TCRdb has only the in-frame clones, and not every one. V and J calls and clone size come straight from that table; D and trimming were deduced from the DNA. The sample holds about 400,000 clones; 85% to 90% are singletons and the top ten take 1.7%. With V trimmed by 0 bases and J by 7 bases, 7 bases remained unmatched. The CDR3 is 15 amino acids. CDR1 and CDR2 (germline): LNHNV, YYDKDF (reference sequence). This clone was counted only a few times.

The rearrangement links TRBV15 to TRBJ1-1, with 8 bases that match TRBD1. The receptor was derived from a woman in her 30s who had recovered from COVID-19. The specimen was PBMCs or T cells enriched from blood (not recorded which). CDR3 coding DNA: TGTGCCACCAGCAGAGAGACAGGGGCCTTGGGTGAAGCTTTCTTT. Translating it yields CATSRETGALGEAFF.